This paragraph covers one T cell receptor beta chain sequence. Its antigen is still unknown. Base qualities are not at hand, and no much larger clone is one base apart. This sample was taken from a study of PD-1 blockade in mismatch repair-deficient tumors (TCRdb year 2017). For the study in its entirety: Between September 2013 and late 2016, the trial enrolled approximately 87 consecutive patients with approximately 13 types of mismatch repair-deficient cancer, all of whom had received prior treatment and were progressing. Deep sequencing of TCR CDR3 regions was used to track tumor-associated T cell clones in peripheral blood of patients responding to PD-1 blockade.

Cut back by 1 base and 6 bases, the V and J ends lie 21 bases apart. Sequences GTSNPN (CDR1) and SVGIG (CDR2) are obtained from the germline V gene (reference sequence). The CDR3 runs 16 residues from the cysteine to the phenylalanine. CDR3 DNA is the only sequence kept; it has 48 bases, read in frame from the first base. Libraries were prepared through the immunoSEQ multiplex PCR assay. The source is immuneACCESS, and TCRdb retained only in-frame sequences with V and J called. Part of the clones is not carried over; for the studies checked, unresolved V genes explain less than half of this, and the remainder is unexplained. Counted in this sample were around 50,000 clones; about 80% of them appeared once. The leading ten clones occupy 3% to 3.5% of the sample. General conclusions and limits of the study: After pembrolizumab, tumor-resident clones, which were often undetectable in blood before treatment, expanded rapidly and then contracted, generally ahead of radiologic responses.

For every enrolled patient, mismatch repair deficiency was confirmed by either polymerase chain reaction or immunohistochemistry. A few patients who responded to pembrolizumab therapy underwent TCR sequencing. Pembrolizumab PD-1 blockade was prospectively tested in advanced mismatch repair-deficient cancers, regardless of tissue of origin, in the phase II trial. Serial peripheral blood T cell samples were collected before and at multiple times after starting PD-1 blockade. Blood sampling times were reported as weeks after the first pembrolizumab dose. The chain was built from TRBV30 and TRBJ2-5, with a weak D call of TRBD1 (9 bases match). Here the sequenced sample was peripheral blood, taken 4 weeks after starting pembrolizumab. The receptor's source is an adult with mismatch repair-deficient cancer. In nucleotide form, the sequence is TGTGCCTGGAGTGCCGGGAGGGACAGGGCGAGGAAGACCCAGTACTTC. This encodes CAWSAGRDRARKTQYF.